This entry lists 27 T cell receptor beta chains sequenced from one sample in a study of cytomegalovirus exposure and HLA in healthy donors. Here immunoSEQ multiplex PCR was the method, and the copy in TCRdb shows in-frame clones only, minus some. The sample has some 120,000 clones, around 94% seen once. Sequencing was performed on PBMCs. The receptors come from a woman between 18 and 30 years old in good health and CMV-seronegative.

As DNA, the CDR3 is TGTGCCTGGGAGGGGGCCCGCGACACCATATATTTT. It translates to CAWEGARDTIYF. This chain joins TRBV30 and TRBJ1-3, with 7 bases matching TRBD1. This CDR3 is built from 12 residues. V lost 5 bases, J lost 8 bases, and 6 bases stayed unmatched. CDR1 is GTSNPN, CDR2 SVGIG, per germline (reference sequence). Supplemented by reference TRBV30 and TRBJ1-3, the full variable domain reads SQTIHQWPATLVQPVGSPLSLECTVEGTSNPNLYWYRQAAGRGLQLLFYSVGIGQISSEVPQNLSASRPQDRQFILSSKKLLLSDSGFYLCAWEGARDTIYFGEGSWLTVV.

CDR3 protein: CASSPNLGDTQYF. CDR3 DNA: TGTGCCAGCAGCCCCAACCTAGGAGATACGCAGTATTTT. The V call is TRBV4-2, the J call TRBJ2-3, with D hard to call. The CDR3 consists of 13 residues. Germline V gene lookup returns CDR1 LGHNA and CDR2 YNFKEQ. Trimming cost V 4 bases and J 5 bases, with 10 bases left between them.

The V and J genes are TRBV19 and TRBJ2-1; the D gene is possibly TRBD2 (5 bases). Germline CDR1 is LNHDA and CDR2 is SQIVND (reference sequence). Trimming cost V 1 base and J 9 bases, with 13 bases left between them. The CDR3 is 14 amino acids. The CDR3 spells CASSIGQEGGEQFF. The CDR3 DNA reads TGTGCCAGTAGTATAGGGCAAGAGGGCGGTGAGCAGTTCTTC. Combining the CDR3 with reference TRBV19 and TRBJ2-1 gives the whole variable domain DGGITQSPKYLFRKEGQNVTLSCEQNLNHDAMYWYRQDPGQGLRLIYYSQIVNDFQKGDIAEGYSVSREKKESFPLTVTSAQKNPTAFYLCASSIGQEGGEQFFGPGTRLTVL.

J is TRBJ1-1 and V is TRBV30, with 7 bases fitting TRBD1. This CDR3 is built from 15 residues. Germline V gives CDR1 GTSNPN, CDR2 SVGIG (reference sequence). The junction had 13 bases not matched to a gene; V was cut back by 5 bases and J by 4 bases. The CDR3 loop reads CAWLFQGVKGTEAFF. CDR3 nucleotide sequence: TGTGCCTGGCTCTTCCAGGGGGTCAAGGGCACTGAAGCTTTCTTT.

The rearrangement uses TRBV9 and TRBJ2-7, with D possibly matching TRBD1 (5 bases). The germline V and J ends were trimmed by 4 bases and 0 bases, with 11 bases remaining between them. CDR3 size: 14 residues. Germline V lookup: CDR1 SGDLS, CDR2 YYNGEE. The CDR3 is CASSTDSISYEQYF. The CDR3 nucleotides are TGTGCCAGCAGCACCGACAGTATCTCCTACGAGCAGTACTTC. The full variable domain, with the rest looked up from reference TRBV9 and TRBJ2-7, is DSGVTQTPKHLITATGQRVTLRCSPRSGDLSVYWYQQSLDQGLQFLIQYYNGEERAKGNILERFSAQQFPDLHSELNLSSLELGDSALYFCASSTDSISYEQYFGPGTRLTVT.

The chain uses TRBV9 and TRBJ1-1; no reliable D call. V lost 4 bases and J lost 1, with 8 bases in between. The CDR3 is made up of 13 amino acids. Germline V lookup: CDR1 SGDLS, CDR2 YYNGEE. CDR3 protein: CASSLIRNTEAFF. CDR3 bases: TGTGCCAGCAGCCTAATACGGAACACTGAAGCTTTCTTT.

A single count supports this clone. CDR3 nucleotide sequence: TGTGCCAGCAGCGTAGAGAGGACAGACTACAATGAGCAGTTCTTC. This translates into CASSVERTDYNEQFF. The rearrangement links TRBV9 to TRBJ2-1; D is perhaps TRBD1 (6 bases). This CDR3 comprises 15 residues. CDR1 SGDLS and CDR2 YYNGEE come from the germline V gene. V was trimmed by 0 bases and J by 3 bases, leaving 10 bases between them. Full variable domain (rest looked up from reference TRBV9 and TRBJ2-1): DSGVTQTPKHLITATGQRVTLRCSPRSGDLSVYWYQQSLDQGLQFLIQYYNGEERAKGNILERFSAQQFPDLHSELNLSSLELGDSALYFCASSVERTDYNEQFFGPGTRLTVL.

The V and J genes are TRBV10-2 and TRBJ1-2; 10 bases line up with TRBD1. CDR1 is WSHSY and CDR2 is SAAADI in the germline V gene. Losses at the gene ends were 6 bases for V and 0 bases for J; bases not matched to a gene: 7. The CDR3 covers 16 residues. The CDR3 bases are TGCGCCAGCAGACCGGGACAGGGGTATACTAACTATGGCTACACCTTC. The encoded protein is CASRPGQGYTNYGYTF.

This chain joins TRBV5-1 and TRBJ2-1, with D possibly being TRBD2 (5 bases). Germline CDR1 is SGHRS and CDR2 is YFSETQ. The CDR3 runs 14 residues. V was clipped by 5 bases and J by 5 bases, with 14 bases between them. CDR3 region: CASRLAPQDNEQFF. CDR3 DNA sequence: TGCGCCAGCAGGCTAGCCCCCCAGGACAATGAGCAGTTCTTC.

The rearrangement links TRBV5-1 to TRBJ1-1; 7 nucleotides match TRBD1. The junction had 6 bases not matched to a gene; V was cut back by 4 bases and J by 0 bases. Germline CDR1 SGHRS, CDR2 YFSETQ. The CDR3 spans 15 residues. The CDR3 sequence is CASSLSGTVNTEAFF. In nucleotides, the CDR3 is TGCGCCAGCAGCCTGTCCGGGACAGTGAACACTGAAGCTTTCTTT.

The chain carries TRBV9 and TRBJ2-7; D is perhaps TRBD1 (5 bases). V lost 3 bases and J lost 3, with 7 bases in between. This CDR3 has 12 residues. Germline CDR1 is SGDLS and CDR2 is YYNGEE. In nucleotides, the CDR3 is TGTGCCAGCAGCGGAGACAGCTACGAGCAGTACTTC. Its translation: CASSGDSYEQYF.

This chain connects TRBV28 to TRBJ2-5; tentatively, D is TRBD1 (6 bases). CDR3 length equals 14 residues. CDR1 MDHEN and CDR2 SYDVKM come from the germline V gene. V lost 3 bases and J lost 1, with 9 bases in between. CDR3 nucleotide sequence: TGTGCCAGCAGTTTGCGGACAGTCCAAGAGACCCAGTACTTC. Encoded protein: CASSLRTVQETQYF.

This chain joins TRBV7-9 and TRBJ2-3, with a weak D call TRBD2 (6 bases). The germline CDR1 and CDR2 sequences are SEHNR and FQNEAQ (reference sequence). V was pared by 1 base and J by 5 bases, with 10 bases between. The CDR3 has 14 residues. The DNA of the CDR3 is TGTGCCAGCAGCTTAGACCGGGAGCTAGATACGCAGTATTTT. As protein: CASSLDRELDTQYF. Full variable domain (missing parts from reference TRBV7-9 and TRBJ2-3): DTGVSQNPRHKITKRGQNVTFRCDPISEHNRLYWYRQTLGQGPEFLTYFQNEAQLEKSRLLSDRFSAERPKGSFSTLEIQRTEQGDSAMYLCASSLDRELDTQYFGPGTRLTVL.

This chain connects TRBV12-5 to TRBJ1-1; perhaps TRBD1 as D (6 bases). V gave up 3 bases and J gave up 1 base, with 18 bases separating them. The CDR3 sequence is 17 residues long. Germline CDR1 reads LGHNT; CDR2 reads FRNRAP. CDR3 DNA sequence: TGTGCTAGTGGTTTTCAAATCAGGACAGAAGCGAACACTGAAGCTTTCTTT. It is translated as CASGFQIRTEANTEAFF.

A remark on this clone: Relative to the germline gene, one junction end is altered; a read error may explain this. The J gene is TRBJ2-7, the V gene TRBV5-1, with 8 bases identical to TRBD2. In germline, CDR1 is SGHRS, CDR2 YFSETQ. This CDR3 contains 13 residues. The CDR3, as DNA: TGCGCCAGCAGCCGAGGGACTAGGGAGCATTCAGCGTTC. Translating it yields CASSRGTREHSAF.

The rearrangement joins TRBV11-2 to TRBJ2-7; D unclear. This CDR3 contains 14 residues. V was pared by 0 bases and J by 5 bases, with 11 bases between. The germline V gene encodes CDR1 SGHAT and CDR2 FQNNGV. The CDR3 DNA sequence: TGTGCCAGCAGCTTAGATTGGTCTATCCACGAGCAGTACTTC. It specifies CASSLDWSIHEQYF.

The rearrangement uses TRBV11-1 and TRBJ1-2, with 7 bases that match TRBD1. CDR1 and CDR2 (germline): SGHAT, FQDESV (reference sequence). The CDR3 is made up of 14 amino acids. V trimming: 0 bases; J trimming: 8 bases; junction bases outside the gene matches: 6. CDR3 protein: CASSLATGARGYTF. Written as DNA, the CDR3 is TGTGCCAGCAGCTTAGCTACAGGGGCCCGCGGCTACACCTTC.

This chain links TRBV7-9 with TRBJ2-2; the D is unclear. Germline V gene lookup returns CDR1 SEHNR and CDR2 FQNEAQ (reference sequence). The CDR3 extends over 12 amino acids. Between the trimmed V and J ends, which lost 5 bases and 2 bases, there was a span of 3 bases. In DNA, the CDR3 is TGTGCCAGCAGCCTCAACACCGGGGAGCTGTTTTTT. The encoded protein is CASSLNTGELFF.

This sequence joins TRBV27 and TRBJ1-1; tentative D call: TRBD1 (5 bases). The V and J ends lost 5 bases and 0 bases respectively, with 16 bases between them. This CDR3 is 16 amino acids long. The germline V gene encodes CDR1 MNHEY and CDR2 SMNVEV (reference sequence). CDR3 loop: CASSPLGDRLNTEAFF. The CDR3 region has the DNA TGTGCCAGCAGTCCACTTGGTGACAGATTGAACACTGAAGCTTTCTTT.

The chain is built from TRBV28 and TRBJ1-1; D call uncertain. Trimming pared 4 bases from V and 0 bases from J, leaving 12 bases between. CDR3 length: 15 amino acids. Germline V gives CDR1 MDHEN, CDR2 SYDVKM. CDR3 sequence (DNA): TGTGCCAGCAGTTATGCGGAGGGTCTGAACACTGAAGCTTTCTTT. It is translated as CASSYAEGLNTEAFF. Complete variable domain (other parts from reference TRBV28 and TRBJ1-1): DVKVTQSSRYLVKRTGEKVFLECVQDMDHENMFWYRQDPGLGLRLIYFSYDVKMKEKGDIPEGYSVSREKKERFSLILESASTNQTSMYLCASSYAEGLNTEAFFGQGTRLTVV.

This chain joins TRBV27 and TRBJ1-5, with 9 bases fitting TRBD1. CDR3 length equals 13 residues. The V gene end was trimmed by 8 bases and the J gene end by 4 bases; junction bases not matched to a gene: 3. The germline gives CDR1 MNHEY, CDR2 SMNVEV (reference sequence). As DNA, the CDR3 is TGTGCCAGCCGGACAGGGGCAAATCAGCCCCAGCATTTT. Translation gives CASRTGANQPQHF.

The rearrangement uses TRBV4-1 and TRBJ2-1; D perhaps matches TRBD2 (5 bases). Germline CDR1 is MGHRA and CDR2 is YSYEKL. The CDR3 contains 15 residues. Trimming pared 3 bases from V and 3 bases from J, leaving 12 bases between. The CDR3: CASSHRTGSYNEQFF. CDR3 DNA sequence: TGCGCCAGCAGCCACCGGACGGGGAGCTACAATGAGCAGTTCTTC.

This rearrangement joins TRBV5-5 to TRBJ2-7, with D perhaps TRBD2 (6 bases). Between the trimmed V and J ends, which lost 4 bases and 4 bases, there was a span of 18 bases. This CDR3 region has 15 residues. CDR1 is SGHKS and CDR2 is YYEKEE in the germline V gene (reference sequence). CDR3 sequence: CASSESGYLGYEQYF. The CDR3, as DNA: TGTGCCAGCAGCGAGAGCGGGTACTTGGGTTACGAGCAGTACTTC.

V is TRBV6-5 and J is TRBJ2-3, with 9 bases matching TRBD2. With 6 bases clipped from V and 4 bases from J, the junction kept 5 bases outside the gene matches. The CDR3 sequence is 14 residues long. CDR1 is MNHEY, CDR2 SVGAGI, per germline. The DNA for the CDR3 is TGTGCCAGCAGACTAGCGGGTTTCGCAGATACGCAGTATTTT. It encodes CASRLAGFADTQYF.

This chain links TRBV19 with TRBJ2-2; 11 bases agree with TRBD2. The germline V gene encodes CDR1 LNHDA and CDR2 SQIVND (reference sequence). There are 19 residues in the CDR3. The V segment lost 2 bases and the J segment 7 bases; nucleotides outside the gene matches: 15. CDR3 protein: CASSIRSQGGLADFGELFF. CDR3 DNA: TGTGCCAGTAGTATACGGTCTCAGGGGGGACTAGCGGACTTCGGGGAGCTGTTTTTT. Full variable domain (remainder filled in from reference TRBV19 and TRBJ2-2): DGGITQSPKYLFRKEGQNVTLSCEQNLNHDAMYWYRQDPGQGLRLIYYSQIVNDFQKGDIAEGYSVSREKKESFPLTVTSAQKNPTAFYLCASSIRSQGGLADFGELFFGEGSRLTVL.

The genes are TRBV30 and TRBJ1-1; TRBD1 matches at 8 bases. The germline gives CDR1 GTSNPN, CDR2 SVGIG (reference sequence). The CDR3 extends over 11 amino acids. The ends lost 5 bases at V and 11 bases at J; junction bases unmatched: 7. DNA for the CDR3: TGTGCCTGGGGACAGGGTCTTTCCGCTTTCTTT. It encodes CAWGQGLSAFF.

The chain combines TRBV18 with TRBJ2-1, with 9 bases matching TRBD2. The V and J ends lost 3 bases and 7 bases, in that order; junction bases with no gene match: 7. This CDR3 region has 15 residues. CDR1 and CDR2 (germline): KGHSH, LQKENI. CDR3 loop: CASSPGSGSTNEQFF. For the CDR3, the DNA is TGTGCCAGCTCACCTGGTAGCGGGAGTACAAATGAGCAGTTCTTC.